The 11 T cell receptor beta chains below all came from one sample that was sequenced in a study of CD8+CD57+ T cells in acquired aplastic anemia. The TCR beta profiling, which covered VDJ combination and CDR3 sequence, was carried out using genomic DNA as the template. MiXCR was run by TCRdb on the reads, yielding one entry per CDR3 protein. This sample carries around 500,000 distinct CDR3 sequences, 25% to 40% of them seen once, and the ten largest clones take under 0.95%. CD8+CD57+ cell expansion, shown by flow cytometry, had occurred in the patients selected for sequencing. Source material: sorted CD4+, CD8+, or CD8+CD57+ T cells (not recorded which) from PBMCs. Receptor source: a human donor with aplastic anemia.

The gene calls are TRBV6-1 and TRBJ2-3; 8 bases match TRBD2. This CDR3 comprises 15 residues. The germline CDR1 and CDR2 sequences are MNHNS and SASEGT. V lost 6 bases and J lost 8; bases outside the gene matches: 13. The CDR3 region is CASRESGRGGVTQYF. The CDR3 DNA reads as TGTGCCAGCAGGGAAAGCGGGAGAGGCGGCGTTACGCAGTATTTT.

The chain combines TRBV4-1 with TRBJ1-2, with TRBD1 identical over 11 bases. V trimming: 3 bases; J trimming: 5 bases; junction bases outside the gene matches: 17. Germline assignment: CDR1 MGHRA and CDR2 YSYEKL. The CDR3 is made up of 19 amino acids. The CDR3 protein is CASSHSYRDRGGIFYGYTF. The CDR3 nucleotides read TGCGCCAGCAGCCACTCCTACCGGGACAGGGGGGGGATATTTTATGGCTACACCTTC.

This clonotype came up many times. The V gene is TRBV19, the J gene TRBJ1-2; no clear D gene. Between the trimmed V and J ends, which lost 5 bases and 9 bases, there was a span of 19 bases. Germline V gene data show CDR1 as LNHDA and CDR2 as SQIVND (reference sequence). The CDR3 covers 14 residues. The DNA of the CDR3 is TGTGCCAGTAGTCAGTTTCGGCAGGACGTCAGCTACACCTTC. As protein: CASSQFRQDVSYTF. The full variable domain, rest sourced from reference TRBV19 and TRBJ1-2, is DGGITQSPKYLFRKEGQNVTLSCEQNLNHDAMYWYRQDPGQGLRLIYYSQIVNDFQKGDIAEGYSVSREKKESFPLTVTSAQKNPTAFYLCASSQFRQDVSYTFGSGTRLTVV.

This clonotype has more than one count but fewer than ten. The V and J genes are TRBV10-3 and TRBJ1-6; 7 nucleotides align to TRBD1. The junction had 8 bases not matched to a gene; V was cut back by 6 bases and J by 6 bases. Germline assignment: CDR1 ENHRY and CDR2 SYGVKD. The CDR3 totals 15 residues. CDR3: CAIRQLGDSNSPLHF. CDR3 coding DNA: TGTGCCATCAGACAACTGGGGGACAGTAATTCACCCCTCCACTTT.

Ten or more counts support this clonotype. This chain uses TRBV10-3 with TRBJ2-3; 7 nucleotides match TRBD2. V gave up 0 bases and J gave up 3 bases; unmatched junction bases: 9. This CDR3 region has 17 residues. CDR1 and CDR2 from the germline V gene are ENHRY and SYGVKD. CDR3 nucleotides: TGTGCCATCAGTGAGTCGCGGGCGGGAGTACAGACAGATACGCAGTATTTT. It specifies CAISESRAGVQTDTQYF.

This rearrangement joins TRBV2 to TRBJ1-2, with no clear D. V was shortened by 4 bases and J by 4 bases, with 10 bases between the two germline ends. Germline assignment: CDR1 SNHLY and CDR2 FYNNEI. The CDR3 has 13 amino acids. The CDR3 here is CASSADRSYGYTF. In DNA, the CDR3 is TGTGCCAGCAGTGCTGACCGGAGCTATGGCTACACCTTC.

To note about this clonotype: At one end the junction does not follow the germline gene, possibly because of a read error. J is TRBJ1-3 and V is TRBV7-2, with 8 nucleotides matching TRBD1. CDR1 and CDR2 from the germline V gene are SGHTA and FQGNSA. CDR3 length: 15 amino acids. CDR3 DNA sequence: TGTGCCAGCAGCTCCACAGGGGGTTCCGGAAACACCATGTATTTT. Its translation: CASSSTGGSGNTMYF.

This clonotype was seen ten or more times. The rearrangement links TRBV7-2 to TRBJ2-7, with 16 bases that match TRBD2. Trimming took 6 bases from V and 12 from J; bases not matched to a gene: 8. Germline V gene lookup returns CDR1 SGHTA and CDR2 FQGNSA. This CDR3 contains 14 residues. CDR3 nucleotide sequence: TGTGCCAGCAGACCAGGGACTAGCGGGGGGGCGCCGTACTTC. Protein: CASRPGTSGGAPYF. Variable domain in full (rest from reference TRBV7-2 and TRBJ2-7): GAGVSQSPSNKVTEKGKDVELRCDPISGHTALYWYRQSLGQGLEFLIYFQGNSAPDKSGLPSDRFSAERTGGSVSTLTIQRTQQEDSAVYLCASRPGTSGGAPYFGPGTRLTVT.

This clonotype was recorded at least ten times. The rearrangement uses TRBV10-3 and TRBJ2-1; unclear D gene. This CDR3 has 13 amino acids. The V end lost 3 bases, the J end lost 4 bases, and 7 bases lay between the germline ends. The germline V gene encodes CDR1 ENHRY and CDR2 SYGVKD. This CDR3 reads CAISEGQYNEQFF. In nucleotides, the CDR3 is TGTGCCATCAGTGAAGGGCAGTACAATGAGCAGTTCTTC.

This clonotype has at least ten counts. The chain carries TRBV7-9 and TRBJ1-2, with no clear D. CDR1 and CDR2 (germline): SEHNR, FQNEAQ (reference sequence). The CDR3 covers 13 residues. V was cut by 2 bases and J by 4 bases, with 8 bases left in between. The CDR3 DNA sequence: TGTGCCAGCAGCTTAAGGCGAATCTATGGCTACACCTTC. Translation gives CASSLRRIYGYTF. The complete variable domain, with remaining parts taken from reference TRBV7-9 and TRBJ1-2, reads DTGVSQNPRHKITKRGQNVTFRCDPISEHNRLYWYRQTLGQGPEFLTYFQNEAQLEKSRLLSDRFSAERPKGSFSTLEIQRTEQGDSAMYLCASSLRRIYGYTFGSGTRLTVV.

V is TRBV19 and J is TRBJ2-1; weak D call: TRBD2 (5 bases). CDR3 length: 13 residues. Trimming pared 5 bases from V and 10 bases from J, leaving 15 bases between. CDR1 LNHDA and CDR2 SQIVND come from the germline V gene (reference sequence). CDR3: CASSAKGAREQFF. CDR3 sequence (DNA): TGTGCCAGTAGTGCAAAGGGAGCCCGGGAGCAGTTCTTC.